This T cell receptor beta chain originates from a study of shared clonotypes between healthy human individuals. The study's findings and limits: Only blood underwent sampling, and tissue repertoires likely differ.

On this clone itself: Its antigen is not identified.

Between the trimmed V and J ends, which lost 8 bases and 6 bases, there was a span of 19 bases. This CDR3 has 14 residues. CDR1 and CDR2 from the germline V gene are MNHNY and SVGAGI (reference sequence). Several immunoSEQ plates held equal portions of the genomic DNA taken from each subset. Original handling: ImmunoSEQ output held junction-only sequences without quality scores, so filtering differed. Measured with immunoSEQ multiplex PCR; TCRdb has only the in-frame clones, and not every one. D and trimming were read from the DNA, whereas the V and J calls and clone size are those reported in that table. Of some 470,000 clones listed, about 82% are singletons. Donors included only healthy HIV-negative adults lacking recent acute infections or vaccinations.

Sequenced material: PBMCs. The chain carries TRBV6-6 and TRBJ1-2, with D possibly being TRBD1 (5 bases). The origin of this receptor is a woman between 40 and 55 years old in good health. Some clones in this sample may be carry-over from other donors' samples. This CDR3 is CASLYSPWGNGYTF. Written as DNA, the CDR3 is TGTGCCAGCCTCTACTCGCCGTGGGGCAATGGCTACACCTTC.